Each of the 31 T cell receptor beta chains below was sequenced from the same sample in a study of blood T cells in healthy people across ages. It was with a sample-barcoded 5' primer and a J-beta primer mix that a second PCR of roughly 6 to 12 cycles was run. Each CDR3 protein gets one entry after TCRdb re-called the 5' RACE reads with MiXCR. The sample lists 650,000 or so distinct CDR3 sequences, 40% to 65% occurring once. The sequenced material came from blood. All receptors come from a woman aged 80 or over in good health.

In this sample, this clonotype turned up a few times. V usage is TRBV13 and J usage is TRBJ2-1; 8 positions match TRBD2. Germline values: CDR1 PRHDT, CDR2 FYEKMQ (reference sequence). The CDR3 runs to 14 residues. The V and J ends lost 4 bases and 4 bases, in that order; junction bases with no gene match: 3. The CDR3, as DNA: TGTGCCAGCAGCTGGCAGCGGGGGTACAATGAGCAGTTCTTC. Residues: CASSWQRGYNEQFF.

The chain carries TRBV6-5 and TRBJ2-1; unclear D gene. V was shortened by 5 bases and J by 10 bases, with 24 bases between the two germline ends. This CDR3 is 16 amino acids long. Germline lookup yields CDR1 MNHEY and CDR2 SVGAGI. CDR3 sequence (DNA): TGTGCCAGCAGTCGACGGTTCCAAAGGGTGATTTACGAGCAGTTCTTC. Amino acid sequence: CASSRRFQRVIYEQFF.

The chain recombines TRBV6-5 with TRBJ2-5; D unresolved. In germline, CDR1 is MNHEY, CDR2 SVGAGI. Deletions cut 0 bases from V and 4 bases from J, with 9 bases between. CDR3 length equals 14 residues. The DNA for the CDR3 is TGTGCCAGCAGTTACTCGAGGACGCGAGAGACCCAGTACTTC. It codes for CASSYSRTRETQYF.

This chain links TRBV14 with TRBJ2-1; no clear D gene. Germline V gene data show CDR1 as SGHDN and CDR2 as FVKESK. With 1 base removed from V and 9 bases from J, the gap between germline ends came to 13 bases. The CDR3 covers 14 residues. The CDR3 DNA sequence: TGTGCCAGCAGCCAAGGGCACGAACTCGTTGAGCAGTTCTTC. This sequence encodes CASSQGHELVEQFF.

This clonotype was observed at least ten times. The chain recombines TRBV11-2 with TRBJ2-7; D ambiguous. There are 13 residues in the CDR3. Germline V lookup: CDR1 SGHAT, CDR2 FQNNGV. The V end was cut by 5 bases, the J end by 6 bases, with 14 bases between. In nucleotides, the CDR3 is TGTGCCAGCAGCCCCGATCCCACGTCCGAGCAGTACTTC. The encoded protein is CASSPDPTSEQYF. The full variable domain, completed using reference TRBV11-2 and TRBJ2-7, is EAGVAQSPRYKIIEKRQSVAFWCNPISGHATLYWYQQILGQGPKLLIQFQNNGVVDDSQLPKDRFSAERLKGVDSTLKIQPAKLEDSAVYLCASSPDPTSEQYFGPGTRLTVT.

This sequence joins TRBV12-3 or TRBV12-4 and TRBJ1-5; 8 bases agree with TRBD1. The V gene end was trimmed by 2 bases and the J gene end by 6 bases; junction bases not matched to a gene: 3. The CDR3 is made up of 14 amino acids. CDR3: CASSLQGARQPQHF. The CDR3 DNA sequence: TGTGCCAGCAGTTTACAGGGGGCACGTCAGCCCCAGCATTTT.

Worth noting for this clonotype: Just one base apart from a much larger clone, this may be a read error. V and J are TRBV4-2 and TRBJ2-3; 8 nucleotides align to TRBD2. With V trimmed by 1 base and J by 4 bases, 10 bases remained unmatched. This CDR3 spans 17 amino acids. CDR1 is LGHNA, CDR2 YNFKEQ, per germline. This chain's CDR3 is CASSQVPSGLVADTQYF. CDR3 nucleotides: TGTGCCAGCAGCCAAGTCCCTTCGGGACTAGTCGCAGATACGCAGTATTTT.

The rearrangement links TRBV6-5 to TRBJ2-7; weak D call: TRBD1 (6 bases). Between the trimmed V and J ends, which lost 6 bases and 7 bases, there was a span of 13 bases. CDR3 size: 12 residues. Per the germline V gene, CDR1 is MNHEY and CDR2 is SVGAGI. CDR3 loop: CASSIDRREQYF. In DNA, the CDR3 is TGTGCCAGCAGCATAGACAGGCGAGAGCAGTACTTC.

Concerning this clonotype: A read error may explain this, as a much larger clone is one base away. CDR3 in DNA: TGTGCCAGCGGGCGGGACGAACAGTACAATGAGCAGTTCTTC. Protein product: CASGRDEQYNEQFF. The chain employs TRBV2 and TRBJ2-1, with D perhaps TRBD2 (6 bases). The CDR3 is 14 residues long. From germline, CDR1 is SNHLY and CDR2 FYNNEI. Trimming pared 8 bases from V and 4 bases from J, leaving 15 bases between. Variable domain in full (rest from reference TRBV2 and TRBJ2-1): EPEVTQTPSHQVTQMGQEVILRCVPISNHLYFYWYRQILGQKVEFLVSFYNNEISEKSEIFDDQFSVERPDGSNFTLKIRSTKLEDSAMYFCASGRDEQYNEQFFGPGTRLTVL.

The CDR3 protein is CASSEEVGPHGYTF. For the CDR3, the DNA is TGTGCCAGCAGTGAAGAAGTGGGACCCCACGGCTACACCTTC. The genes are TRBV2 and TRBJ1-2, with D possibly matching TRBD1 (5 bases). The CDR3 extends over 14 amino acids. Trimming took 1 base from V and 8 from J, leaving 14 bases between them. Germline CDR1 SNHLY, CDR2 FYNNEI.

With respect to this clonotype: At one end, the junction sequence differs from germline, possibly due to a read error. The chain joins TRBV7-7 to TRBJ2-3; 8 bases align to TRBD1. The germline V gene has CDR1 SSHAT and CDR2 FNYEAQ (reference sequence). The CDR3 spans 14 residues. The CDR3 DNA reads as TGTGCTAGCAGCTCGACAGGGGCCGGAGATACGCAGTATTTT. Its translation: CASSSTGAGDTQYF.

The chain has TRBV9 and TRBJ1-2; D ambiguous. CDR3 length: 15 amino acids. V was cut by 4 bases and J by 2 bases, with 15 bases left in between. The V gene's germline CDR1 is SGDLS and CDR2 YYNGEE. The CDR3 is CASSPGGAVNYGYTF. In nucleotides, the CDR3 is TGTGCCAGCAGCCCCGGTGGAGCAGTAAACTATGGCTACACCTTC.

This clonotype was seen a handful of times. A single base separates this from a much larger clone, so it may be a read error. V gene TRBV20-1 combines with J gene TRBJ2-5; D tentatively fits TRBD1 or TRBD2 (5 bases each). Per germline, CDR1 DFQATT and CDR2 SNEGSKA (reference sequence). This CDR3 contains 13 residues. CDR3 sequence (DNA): TGCAGCGGGGACGTCTCGTACCAAGAGACCCAGTACTTC. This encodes CSGDVSYQETQYF.

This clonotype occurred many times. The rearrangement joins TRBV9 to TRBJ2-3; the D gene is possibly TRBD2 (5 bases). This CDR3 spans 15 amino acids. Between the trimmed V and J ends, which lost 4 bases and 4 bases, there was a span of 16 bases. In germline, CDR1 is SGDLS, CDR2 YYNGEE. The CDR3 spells CASSPSPKGADTQYF. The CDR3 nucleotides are TGTGCCAGCAGCCCCAGCCCCAAGGGAGCAGATACGCAGTATTTT.

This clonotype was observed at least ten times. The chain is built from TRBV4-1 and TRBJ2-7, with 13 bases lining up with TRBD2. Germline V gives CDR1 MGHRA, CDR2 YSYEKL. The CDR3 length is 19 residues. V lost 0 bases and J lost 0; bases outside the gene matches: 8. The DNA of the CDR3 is TGCGCCAGCAGCCAAGACCGGACTAGCGGGAGAATAGGCTCCTACGAGCAGTACTTC. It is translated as CASSQDRTSGRIGSYEQYF.

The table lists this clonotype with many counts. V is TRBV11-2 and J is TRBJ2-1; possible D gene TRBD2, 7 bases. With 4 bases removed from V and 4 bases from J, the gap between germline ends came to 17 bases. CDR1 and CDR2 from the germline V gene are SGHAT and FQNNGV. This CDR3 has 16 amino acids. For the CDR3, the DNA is TGTGCCAGCAGCTATGCGCGGCGGGGGCTTTACAATGAGCAGTTCTTC. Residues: CASSYARRGLYNEQFF.

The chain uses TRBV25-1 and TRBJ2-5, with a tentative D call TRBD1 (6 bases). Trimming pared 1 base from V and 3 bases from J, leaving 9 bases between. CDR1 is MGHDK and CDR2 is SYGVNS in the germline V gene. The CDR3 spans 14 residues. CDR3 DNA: TGTGCCAGCAGTGAATCGGACAGAAAAGAGACCCAGTACTTC. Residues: CASSESDRKETQYF.

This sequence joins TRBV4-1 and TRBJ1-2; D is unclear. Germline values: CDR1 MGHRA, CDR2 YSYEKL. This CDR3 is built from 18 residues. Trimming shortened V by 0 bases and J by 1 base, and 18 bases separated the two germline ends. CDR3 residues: CASSQDLRVYSINYGYTF. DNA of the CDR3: TGCGCCAGCAGCCAAGACTTGCGAGTCTACTCAATTAACTATGGCTACACCTTC.

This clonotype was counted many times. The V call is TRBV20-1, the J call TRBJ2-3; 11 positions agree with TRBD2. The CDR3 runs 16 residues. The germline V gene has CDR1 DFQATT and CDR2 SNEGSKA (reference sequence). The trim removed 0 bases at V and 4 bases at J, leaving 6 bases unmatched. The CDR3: CSAREVTSGSADTQYF. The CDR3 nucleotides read TGCAGTGCTAGAGAGGTCACTAGCGGGAGCGCAGATACGCAGTATTTT.

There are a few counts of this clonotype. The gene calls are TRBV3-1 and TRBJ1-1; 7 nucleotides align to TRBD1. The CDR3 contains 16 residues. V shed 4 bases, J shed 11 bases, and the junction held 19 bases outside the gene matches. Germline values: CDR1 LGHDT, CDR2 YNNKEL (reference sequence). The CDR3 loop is CASSRRQGPEAIMAFF. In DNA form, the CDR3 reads TGTGCCAGCAGCCGCCGACAGGGCCCAGAGGCAATCATGGCTTTCTTT.

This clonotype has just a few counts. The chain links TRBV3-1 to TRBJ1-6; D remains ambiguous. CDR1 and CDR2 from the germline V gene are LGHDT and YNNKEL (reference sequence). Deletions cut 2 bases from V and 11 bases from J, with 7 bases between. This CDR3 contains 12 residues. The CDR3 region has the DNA TGTGCCAGCAGCCAAACTACTACACCCCTCCACTTT. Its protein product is CASSQTTTPLHF.

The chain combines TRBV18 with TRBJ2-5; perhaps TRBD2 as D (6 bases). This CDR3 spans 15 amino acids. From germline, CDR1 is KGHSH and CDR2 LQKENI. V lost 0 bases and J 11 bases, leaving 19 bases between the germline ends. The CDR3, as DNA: TGTGCCAGCTCACCACCGATAGGGCGGGGAGGTGAGCAGTACTTC. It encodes CASSPPIGRGGEQYF.

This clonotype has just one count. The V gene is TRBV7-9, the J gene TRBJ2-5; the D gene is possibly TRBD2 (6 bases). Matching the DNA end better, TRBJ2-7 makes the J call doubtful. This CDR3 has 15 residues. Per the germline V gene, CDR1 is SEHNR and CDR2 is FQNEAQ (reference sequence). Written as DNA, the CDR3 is TGTGCCAGCAGCCCCCGCGGACTACCGAACTACGAGCAGTACTTC. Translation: CASSPRGLPNYEQYF.

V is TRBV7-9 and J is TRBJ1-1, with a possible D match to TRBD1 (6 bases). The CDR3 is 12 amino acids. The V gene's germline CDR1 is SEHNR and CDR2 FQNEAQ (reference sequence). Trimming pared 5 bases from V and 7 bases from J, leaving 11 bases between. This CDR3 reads CASSPDSNEAFF. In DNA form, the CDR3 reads TGTGCCAGCAGCCCGGACAGCAATGAAGCTTTCTTT.

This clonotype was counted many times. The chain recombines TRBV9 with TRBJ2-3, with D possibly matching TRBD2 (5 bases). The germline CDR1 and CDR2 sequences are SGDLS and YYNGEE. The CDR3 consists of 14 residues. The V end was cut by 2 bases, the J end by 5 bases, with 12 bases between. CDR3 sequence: CASSVGLEGDTQYF. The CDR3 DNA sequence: TGTGCCAGCAGCGTTGGGCTAGAGGGAGATACGCAGTATTTT.

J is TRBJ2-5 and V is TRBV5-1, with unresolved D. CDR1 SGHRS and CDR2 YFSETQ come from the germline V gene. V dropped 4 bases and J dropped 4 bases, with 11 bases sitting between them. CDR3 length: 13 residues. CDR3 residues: CASSVDERETQYF. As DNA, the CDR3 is TGCGCCAGCAGCGTGGATGAGAGAGAGACCCAGTACTTC.

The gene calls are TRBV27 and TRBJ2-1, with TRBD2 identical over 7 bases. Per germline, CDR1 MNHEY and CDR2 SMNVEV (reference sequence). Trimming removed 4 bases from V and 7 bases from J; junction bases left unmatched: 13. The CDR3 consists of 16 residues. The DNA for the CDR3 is TGTGCCAGCAGTTCAGACGCATGGACTAGAGAGAATGAGCAGTTCTTC. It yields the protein CASSSDAWTRENEQFF.

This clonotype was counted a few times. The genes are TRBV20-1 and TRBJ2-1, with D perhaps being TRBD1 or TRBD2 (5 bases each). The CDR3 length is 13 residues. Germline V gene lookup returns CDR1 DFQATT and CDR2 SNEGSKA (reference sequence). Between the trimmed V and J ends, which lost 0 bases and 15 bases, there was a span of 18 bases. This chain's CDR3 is CSAREGGTPTSFF. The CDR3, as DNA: TGCAGTGCTAGAGAGGGTGGGACCCCGACATCGTTCTTC.

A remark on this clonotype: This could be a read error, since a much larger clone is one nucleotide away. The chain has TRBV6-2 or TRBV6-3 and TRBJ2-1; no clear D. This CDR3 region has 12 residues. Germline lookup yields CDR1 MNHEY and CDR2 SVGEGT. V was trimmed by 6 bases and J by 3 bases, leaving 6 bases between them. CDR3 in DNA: TGTGCCAGCAGGCCACACTACAATGAGCAGTTCTTC. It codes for CASRPHYNEQFF.

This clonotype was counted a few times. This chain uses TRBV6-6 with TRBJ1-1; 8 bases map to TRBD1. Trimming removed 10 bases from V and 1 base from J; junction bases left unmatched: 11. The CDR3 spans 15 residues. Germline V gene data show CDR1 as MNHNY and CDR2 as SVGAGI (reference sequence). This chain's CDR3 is CATSTGDFSNTEAFF. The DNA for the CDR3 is TGTGCCACCTCGACAGGGGACTTTTCGAACACTGAAGCTTTCTTT.

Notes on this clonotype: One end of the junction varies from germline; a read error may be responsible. CDR3 coding DNA: TGTGCTAGCAGCTTAGGGATGGGGCTGGGTCATGGGGCCAACGTCCTGACTTTC. Protein sequence: CASSLGMGLGHGANVLTF. The chain recombines TRBV7-7 with TRBJ2-6, with a weak D call TRBD1 (5 bases). The CDR3 has 18 residues. The germline CDR1 and CDR2 sequences are SSHAT and FNYEAQ (reference sequence).